The entry below gives a single TCR beta chain sequence along with its context. The antigen is unknown. The data derive from a study of STAT5B mutations in CD4+ large granular lymphocyte leukemia. General study results and limits: TRBV06-family usage was enriched in top patient clones (8/27) versus controls (2/35).

Clones were sequenced by immunoSEQ multiplex PCR, and TCRdb holds only the in-frame ones, with some missing. The sample includes more than 30,000 clones, about 88% of them seen just once. This CDR3 is 15 amino acids long. Trimming took 5 bases from V and 3 from J, leaving 14 bases between them. Germline loops: CDR1 ENHRY, CDR2 SYGVKD. The chain links TRBV10-3 to TRBJ2-4; D is ambiguous. The TCR sequence derives from a human donor in good health. Sequenced input: CD4+ T cells from blood buffy coats. Written as DNA, the CDR3 is TGTGCCATCAGTTTAGGGTCCGACGTCAAAAACATTCAGTACTTC. Its protein product is CAISLGSDVKNIQYF.